These 12 T cell receptor beta chains share one sample of origin, sequenced in a study of control samples from healthy donors and cancer patients. Clones were read by immunoSEQ multiplex PCR, and TCRdb kept only the in-frame ones, dropping some. The table lists about 110,000 clones, approximately 90% of them singletons. The source material was blood. Receptors were obtained from a human donor in good health. The donor label of this sample is uncertain.

This clone was seen a single time. This chain joins TRBV6-5 and TRBJ2-1, with D perhaps TRBD2 (7 bases). CDR3 size: 15 residues. Germline CDR1 reads MNHEY; CDR2 reads SVGAGI. The V end lost 4 bases, the J end lost 8 bases, and 18 bases lay between the germline ends. The CDR3 region has the DNA TGTGCCAGCAGTTTCCTGGGGGGGCCTAGCTATGAGCAGTTCTTC. Protein: CASSFLGGPSYEQFF.

V gene TRBV7-8 combines with J gene TRBJ2-1; D remains ambiguous. Germline values: CDR1 SGHVS, CDR2 FQNEAQ. V shed 1 base and J shed 4 bases, with 11 bases lying between them. The CDR3 loop spans 15 amino acids. As DNA, the CDR3 is TGTGCCAGCAGCTTAGATGGGCAGAAATACAATGAGCAGTTCTTC. Translation: CASSLDGQKYNEQFF.

V gene TRBV21-1 combines with J gene TRBJ1-4. TRBV21-1 is an annotated pseudogene. The CDR3 is made up of 17 amino acids. DNA of the CDR3: TGTGCCAGCAGCAACCCGGTACACTACGCAACTAATGAAAAACTGTTTTTT. It yields the protein CASSNPVHYATNEKLFF.

The chain is built from TRBV30 and TRBJ2-1; TRBD2 matches at 9 bases. Losses at the gene ends were 2 bases for V and 7 bases for J; bases not matched to a gene: 6. CDR1 is GTSNPN, CDR2 SVGIG, per germline (reference sequence). The CDR3 covers 14 residues. CDR3 in amino acids: CAWSNAAGGNEQFF. The CDR3 DNA reads as TGTGCCTGGAGTAACGCGGCGGGGGGGAATGAGCAGTTCTTC. The variable domain in full, completed from reference TRBV30 and TRBJ2-1, reads SQTIHQWPATLVQPVGSPLSLECTVEGTSNPNLYWYRQAAGRGLQLLFYSVGIGQISSEVPQNLSASRPQDRQFILSSKKLLLSDSGFYLCAWSNAAGGNEQFFGPGTRLTVL.

The J gene is TRBJ2-7, the V gene TRBV5-5; 10 bases agree with TRBD1. Germline V CDR1 and CDR2: SGHKS, YYEKEE (reference sequence). V trimming: 0 bases; J trimming: 3 bases; junction bases outside the gene matches: 6. This CDR3 comprises 16 residues. CDR3 amino acids: CASSLAGTGAFYEQYF. The CDR3 nucleotides are TGTGCCAGCAGCTTGGCCGGGACAGGGGCTTTCTACGAGCAGTACTTC.

The V call is TRBV21-1, the J call TRBJ2-2. TRBV21-1 is annotated as a pseudogene. The CDR3 has 16 amino acids. The CDR3 reads CASSKLWGADTGELFF. In DNA, the CDR3 is TGTGCCAGCAGCAAACTCTGGGGGGCCGACACCGGGGAGCTGTTTTTT.

This chain connects TRBV18 to TRBJ2-3, with a tentative D call TRBD2 (7 bases). Germline lookup yields CDR1 KGHSH and CDR2 LQKENI. This CDR3 comprises 17 residues. V shed 2 bases and J shed 2 bases, with 17 bases lying between them. The CDR3 is CASSPSWRGRTTDTQYF. Here the CDR3 DNA reads TGTGCCAGCTCACCAAGCTGGCGGGGGCGAACCACAGATACGCAGTATTTT. The full variable domain, its missing parts supplied by reference TRBV18 and TRBJ2-3, is NAGVMQNPRHLVRRRGQEARLRCSPMKGHSHVYWYRQLPEEGLKFMVYLQKENIIDESGMPKERFSAEFPKEGPSILRIQQVVRGDSAAYFCASSPSWRGRTTDTQYFGPGTRLTVL.

V and J are TRBV9 and TRBJ2-2; D ambiguous. In germline, CDR1 is SGDLS, CDR2 YYNGEE. The V and J ends lost 4 bases and 5 bases respectively, with 12 bases between them. The CDR3 is 14 amino acids. The CDR3 sequence is CASSPQLATGELFF. DNA of the CDR3: TGTGCCAGCAGCCCCCAGTTGGCGACCGGGGAGCTGTTTTTT. The full variable domain, with the rest looked up from reference TRBV9 and TRBJ2-2, is DSGVTQTPKHLITATGQRVTLRCSPRSGDLSVYWYQQSLDQGLQFLIQYYNGEERAKGNILERFSAQQFPDLHSELNLSSLELGDSALYFCASSPQLATGELFFGEGSRLTVL.

The CDR3 DNA reads TGTGCCAGCAGTTTAGTGGGACGCTACAATGAGCAGTTCTTC. Its translation: CASSLVGRYNEQFF. The chain recombines TRBV5-6 with TRBJ2-1, with D perhaps TRBD1 or TRBD2 (5 bases each). Germline V CDR1 and CDR2: SGHDT, YYEEEE. CDR3 length: 14 amino acids. Trimming stripped 5 bases from V and 3 bases from J, with 12 bases between.

The rearrangement uses TRBV9 and TRBJ2-7; D perhaps matches TRBD2 (7 bases). Per germline, CDR1 SGDLS and CDR2 YYNGEE. The CDR3 covers 13 residues. The V gene lost 7 bases and the J gene lost 6 bases, with 17 bases spanning the gap. CDR3 bases: TGTGCCAGCGGGGGGGCCAGGTTGTTCGAGCAGTACTTC. Translating gives CASGGARLFEQYF.

The genes are TRBV5-4 and TRBJ2-1, with a weak D call TRBD1 (6 bases). This CDR3 is 14 amino acids long. The germline gives CDR1 SGHNT, CDR2 YYREEE (reference sequence). Trimming took 3 bases from V and 8 from J, leaving 15 bases between them. CDR3 sequence: CASSSGAGVDEQFF. As DNA, the CDR3 is TGTGCCAGCAGCTCAGGGGCAGGGGTGGATGAGCAGTTCTTC.

The J gene is TRBJ1-4, the V gene TRBV7-8; a weak D match, TRBD1 (6 bases). V was clipped by 5 bases and J by 5 bases, with 12 bases between them. The CDR3 totals 14 residues. CDR1 is SGHVS, CDR2 FQNEAQ, per germline. The CDR3 DNA reads as TGTGCCAGCAGCATACAGGGAAGAAATGAAAAACTGTTTTTT. It encodes CASSIQGRNEKLFF.